This T cell receptor (beta chain) came from a study of blood T cells in healthy people across ages. This clonotype came up a few times. The CDR3 contains 12 residues. Per germline, CDR1 SQVTM and CDR2 ANQGSEA. V gave up 1 base and J gave up 5 bases, with 8 bases separating them. With a J-beta primer mix and a sample-barcoded 5' primer, a second PCR ran roughly 6 to 11 cycles. TCRdb passed the 5' RACE reads through MiXCR, listing each CDR3 protein once. The table has about 720,000 distinct CDR3 sequences, over 20% seen once. Material: blood. The TCR sequence derives from a man between 65 and 80 years old in good health. The chain links TRBV29-1 to TRBJ2-5; the D gene is possibly TRBD2 (5 bases). The CDR3 bases are TGCAGCGTTGAAGCCCGCGGGGAGACCCAGTACTTC. As protein: CSVEARGETQYF.